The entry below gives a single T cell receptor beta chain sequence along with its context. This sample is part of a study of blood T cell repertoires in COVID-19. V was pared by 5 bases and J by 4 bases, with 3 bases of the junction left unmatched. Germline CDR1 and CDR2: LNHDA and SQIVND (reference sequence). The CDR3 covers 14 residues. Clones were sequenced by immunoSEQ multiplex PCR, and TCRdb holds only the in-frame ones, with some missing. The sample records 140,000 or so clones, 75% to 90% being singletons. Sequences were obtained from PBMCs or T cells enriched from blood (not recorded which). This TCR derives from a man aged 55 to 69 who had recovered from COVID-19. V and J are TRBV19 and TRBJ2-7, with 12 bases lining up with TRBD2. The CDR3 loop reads CASSVLAGGYEQYF. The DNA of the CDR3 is TGTGCCAGTAGTGTGCTAGCGGGAGGGTACGAGCAGTACTTC.